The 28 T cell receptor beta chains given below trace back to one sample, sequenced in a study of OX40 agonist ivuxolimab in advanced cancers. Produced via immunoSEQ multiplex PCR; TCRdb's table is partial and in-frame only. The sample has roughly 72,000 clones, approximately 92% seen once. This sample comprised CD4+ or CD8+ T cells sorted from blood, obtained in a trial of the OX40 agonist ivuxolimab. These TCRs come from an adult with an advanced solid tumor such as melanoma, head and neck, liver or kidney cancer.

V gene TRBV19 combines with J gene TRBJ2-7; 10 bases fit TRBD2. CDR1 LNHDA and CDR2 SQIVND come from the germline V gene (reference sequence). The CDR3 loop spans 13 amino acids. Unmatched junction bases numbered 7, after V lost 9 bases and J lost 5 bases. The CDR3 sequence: CASGSGGGNEQYF. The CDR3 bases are TGTGCCAGCGGGAGCGGGGGGGGAAACGAGCAGTACTTC.

The CDR3 DNA follows: TGCGCCAGCAGCTTGGCCACAGGGCCCTACAATGAGCAGTTCTTC. Amino acids: CASSLATGPYNEQFF. The chain couples TRBV5-1 to TRBJ2-1; D is possibly TRBD1 (6 bases). Trimming pared 0 bases from V and 2 bases from J, leaving 9 bases between. CDR1 and CDR2 from the germline V gene are SGHRS and YFSETQ. The CDR3 extends over 15 amino acids.

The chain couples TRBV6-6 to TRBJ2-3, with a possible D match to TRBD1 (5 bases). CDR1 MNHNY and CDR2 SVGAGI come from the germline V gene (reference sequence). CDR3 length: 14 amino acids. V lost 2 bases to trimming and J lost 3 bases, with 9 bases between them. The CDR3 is CASSYTQATDTQYF. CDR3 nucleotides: TGTGCCAGCAGTTACACACAGGCAACAGATACGCAGTATTTT.

The CDR3 sequence: CASSSGLAGGPYEQYF. In DNA, the CDR3 is TGCGCCAGCAGCTCAGGCCTAGCGGGAGGGCCGTACGAGCAGTACTTC. This chain connects TRBV5-1 to TRBJ2-5; 12 nucleotides match TRBD2. The DNA end lines up better with TRBJ2-7; the J call may be wrong. The germline CDR1 and CDR2 sequences are SGHRS and YFSETQ. The CDR3 runs 16 residues.

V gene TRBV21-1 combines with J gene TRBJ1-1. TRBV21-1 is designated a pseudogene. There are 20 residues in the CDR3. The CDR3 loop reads CASSKSHYLQGGLLDTEAFF. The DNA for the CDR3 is TGTGCCAGCAGCAAATCCCATTACTTACAGGGAGGCCTATTGGACACTGAAGCTTTCTTT.

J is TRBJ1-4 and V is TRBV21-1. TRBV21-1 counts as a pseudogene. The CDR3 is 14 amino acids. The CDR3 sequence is CASSKGGEGEKLFF. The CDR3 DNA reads TGTGCCAGCAGCAAAGGGGGAGAGGGCGAAAAACTGTTTTTT.

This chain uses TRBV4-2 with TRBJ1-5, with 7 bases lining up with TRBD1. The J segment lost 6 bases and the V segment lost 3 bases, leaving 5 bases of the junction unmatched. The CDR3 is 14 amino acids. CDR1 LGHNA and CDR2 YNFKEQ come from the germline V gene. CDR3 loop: CASSQGQSGQPQHF. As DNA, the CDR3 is TGTGCCAGCAGCCAGGGACAGAGTGGTCAGCCCCAGCATTTT.

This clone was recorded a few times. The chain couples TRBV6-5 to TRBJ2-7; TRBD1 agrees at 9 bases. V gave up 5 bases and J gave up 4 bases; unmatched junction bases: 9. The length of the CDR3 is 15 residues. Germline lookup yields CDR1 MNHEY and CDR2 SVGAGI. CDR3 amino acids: CASSPRQGVGYEQYF. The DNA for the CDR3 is TGTGCCAGCAGTCCCAGACAGGGGGTAGGTTACGAGCAGTACTTC.

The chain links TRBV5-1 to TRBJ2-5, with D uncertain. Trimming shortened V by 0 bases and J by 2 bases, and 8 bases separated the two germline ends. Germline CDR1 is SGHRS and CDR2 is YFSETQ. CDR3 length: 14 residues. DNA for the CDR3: TGCGCCAGCAGCTTGGCCTCGATTCAAGAGACCCAGTACTTC. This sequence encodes CASSLASIQETQYF. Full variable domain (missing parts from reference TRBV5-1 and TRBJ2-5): KAGVTQTPRYLIKTRGQQVTLSCSPISGHRSVSWYQQTPGQGLQFLFEYFSETQRNKGNFPGRFSGRQFSNSRSEMNVSTLELGDSALYLCASSLASIQETQYFGPGTRLLVL.

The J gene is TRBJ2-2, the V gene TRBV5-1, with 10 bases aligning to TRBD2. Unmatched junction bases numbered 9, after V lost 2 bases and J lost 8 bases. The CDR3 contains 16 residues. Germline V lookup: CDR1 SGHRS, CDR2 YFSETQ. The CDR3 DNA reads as TGCGCCAGCAGCTTACGGCTAGCGGGAGTAGCTGGGGAGCTGTTTTTT. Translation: CASSLRLAGVAGELFF.

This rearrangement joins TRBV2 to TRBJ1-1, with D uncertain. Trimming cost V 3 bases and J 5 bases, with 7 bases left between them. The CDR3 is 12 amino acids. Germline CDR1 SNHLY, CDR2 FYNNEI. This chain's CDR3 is CASSDGETEAFF. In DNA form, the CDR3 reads TGTGCCAGCAGTGATGGTGAGACTGAAGCTTTCTTT. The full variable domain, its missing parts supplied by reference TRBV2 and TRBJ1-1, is EPEVTQTPSHQVTQMGQEVILRCVPISNHLYFYWYRQILGQKVEFLVSFYNNEISEKSEIFDDQFSVERPDGSNFTLKIRSTKLEDSAMYFCASSDGETEAFFGQGTRLTVV.

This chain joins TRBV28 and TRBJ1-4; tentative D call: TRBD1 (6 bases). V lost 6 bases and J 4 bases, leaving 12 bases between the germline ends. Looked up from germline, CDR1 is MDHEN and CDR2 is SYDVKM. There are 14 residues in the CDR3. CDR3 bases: TGTGCCAGCAGGACCAAACAGGGTAATGAAAAACTGTTTTTT. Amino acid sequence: CASRTKQGNEKLFF.

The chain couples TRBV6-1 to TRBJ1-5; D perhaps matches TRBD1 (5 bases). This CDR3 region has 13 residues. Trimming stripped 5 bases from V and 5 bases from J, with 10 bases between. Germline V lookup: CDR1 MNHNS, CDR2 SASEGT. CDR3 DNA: TGTGCCAGCAGTTATCGGGGCTATCAGCCCCAGCATTTT. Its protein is CASSYRGYQPQHF.

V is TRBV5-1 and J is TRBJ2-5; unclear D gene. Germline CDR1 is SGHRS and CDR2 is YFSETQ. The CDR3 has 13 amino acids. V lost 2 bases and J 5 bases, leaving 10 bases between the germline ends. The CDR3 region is CASSFDGWETQYF. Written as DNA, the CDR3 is TGCGCCAGCAGCTTTGACGGTTGGGAGACCCAGTACTTC.

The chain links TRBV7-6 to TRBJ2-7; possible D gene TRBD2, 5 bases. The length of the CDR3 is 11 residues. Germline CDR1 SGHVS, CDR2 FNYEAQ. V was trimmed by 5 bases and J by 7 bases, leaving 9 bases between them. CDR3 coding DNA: TGTGCCAGCAGCCCCGGGGTTGAGCAGTACTTC. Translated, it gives CASSPGVEQYF.

The DNA of the CDR3 is TGTGCCACCAGCAGAGTGCAGGAGGGAGACTATGGCTACACCTTC. It specifies CATSRVQEGDYGYTF. This sequence joins TRBV15 and TRBJ1-2; no clear D gene. The ends were cut back, 1 base at V and 3 bases at J, with 12 bases in the middle. Germline V gene lookup returns CDR1 LNHNV and CDR2 YYDKDF (reference sequence). This CDR3 region has 15 residues.

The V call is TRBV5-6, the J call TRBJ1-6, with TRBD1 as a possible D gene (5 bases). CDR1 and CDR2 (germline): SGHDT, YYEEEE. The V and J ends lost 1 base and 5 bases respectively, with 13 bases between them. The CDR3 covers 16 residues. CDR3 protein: CASSLLTALNNSPLHF. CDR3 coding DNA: TGTGCCAGCAGCTTGTTGACAGCATTGAATAATTCACCCCTCCACTTT. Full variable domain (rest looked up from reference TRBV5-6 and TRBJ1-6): DAGVTQSPTHLIKTRGQQVTLRCSPKSGHDTVSWYQQALGQGPQFIFQYYEEEERQRGNFPDRFSGHQFPNYSSELNVNALLLGDSALYLCASSLLTALNNSPLHFGNGTRLTVT.

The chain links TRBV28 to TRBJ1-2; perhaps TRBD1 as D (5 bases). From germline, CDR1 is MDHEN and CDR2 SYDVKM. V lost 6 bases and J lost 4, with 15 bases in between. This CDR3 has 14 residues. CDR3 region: CASRDSGRSYGYTF. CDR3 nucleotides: TGTGCCAGCAGGGACTCAGGGAGGTCCTATGGCTACACCTTC.

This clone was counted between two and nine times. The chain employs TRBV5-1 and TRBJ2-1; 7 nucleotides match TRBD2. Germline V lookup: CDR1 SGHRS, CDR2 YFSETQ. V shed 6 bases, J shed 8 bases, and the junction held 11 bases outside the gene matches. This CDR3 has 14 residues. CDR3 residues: CASTSGGSLDEQFF. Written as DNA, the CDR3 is TGCGCCAGCACCTCGGGGGGTTCATTGGATGAGCAGTTCTTC.

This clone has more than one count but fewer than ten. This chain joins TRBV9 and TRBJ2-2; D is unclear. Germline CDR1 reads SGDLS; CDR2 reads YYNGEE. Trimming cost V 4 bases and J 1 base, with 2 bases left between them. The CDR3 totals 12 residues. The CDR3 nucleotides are TGTGCCAGCAGCCTGAACACCGGGGAGCTGTTTTTT. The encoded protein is CASSLNTGELFF.

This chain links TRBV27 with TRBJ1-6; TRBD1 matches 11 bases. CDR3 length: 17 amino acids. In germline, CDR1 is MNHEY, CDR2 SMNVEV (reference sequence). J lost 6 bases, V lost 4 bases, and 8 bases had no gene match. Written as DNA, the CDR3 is TGTGCCAGCAGTTCATACGGGACAGGGGGACTTAATTCACCCCTCCACTTT. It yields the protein CASSSYGTGGLNSPLHF.

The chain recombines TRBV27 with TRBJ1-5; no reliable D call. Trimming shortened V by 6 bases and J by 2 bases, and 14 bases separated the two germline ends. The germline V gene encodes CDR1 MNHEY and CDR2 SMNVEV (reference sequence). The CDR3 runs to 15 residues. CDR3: CASRAGGLGNQPQHF. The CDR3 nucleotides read TGTGCCAGCAGGGCTGGAGGGTTAGGCAATCAGCCCCAGCATTTT.

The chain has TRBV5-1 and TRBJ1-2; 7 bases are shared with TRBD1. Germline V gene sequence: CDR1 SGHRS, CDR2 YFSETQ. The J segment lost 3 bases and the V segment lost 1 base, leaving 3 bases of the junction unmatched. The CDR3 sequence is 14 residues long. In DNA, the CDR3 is TGCGCCAGCAGCTTGCCAACAGGGGACTATGGCTACACCTTC. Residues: CASSLPTGDYGYTF.

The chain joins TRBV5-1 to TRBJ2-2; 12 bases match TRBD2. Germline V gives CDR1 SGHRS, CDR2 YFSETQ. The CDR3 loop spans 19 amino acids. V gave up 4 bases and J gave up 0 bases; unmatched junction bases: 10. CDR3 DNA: TGCGCCAGCAGCCCACGGACTAGCGGGATGGAAGCGAACACCGGGGAGCTGTTTTTT. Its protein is CASSPRTSGMEANTGELFF. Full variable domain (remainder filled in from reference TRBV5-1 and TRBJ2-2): KAGVTQTPRYLIKTRGQQVTLSCSPISGHRSVSWYQQTPGQGLQFLFEYFSETQRNKGNFPGRFSGRQFSNSRSEMNVSTLELGDSALYLCASSPRTSGMEANTGELFFGEGSRLTVL.

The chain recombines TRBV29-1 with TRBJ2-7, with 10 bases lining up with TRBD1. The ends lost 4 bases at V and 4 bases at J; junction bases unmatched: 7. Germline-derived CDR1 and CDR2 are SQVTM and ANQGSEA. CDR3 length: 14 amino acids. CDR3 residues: CSVVGGTGVYEQYF. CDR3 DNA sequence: TGCAGCGTTGTGGGTGGGACAGGGGTGTACGAGCAGTACTTC.

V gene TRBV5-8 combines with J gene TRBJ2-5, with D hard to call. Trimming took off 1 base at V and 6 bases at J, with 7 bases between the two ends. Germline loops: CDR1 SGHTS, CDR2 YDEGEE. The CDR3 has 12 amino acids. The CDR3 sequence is CASSLSLQTQYF. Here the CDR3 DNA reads TGTGCCAGCAGCTTGAGCTTGCAGACCCAGTACTTC. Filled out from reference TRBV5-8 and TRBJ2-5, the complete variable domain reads EAGVTQSPTHLIKTRGQQATLRCSPISGHTSVYWYQQALGLGLQFLLWYDEGEERNRGNFPPRFSGRQFPNYSSELNVNALELEDSALYLCASSLSLQTQYFGPGTRLLVL.

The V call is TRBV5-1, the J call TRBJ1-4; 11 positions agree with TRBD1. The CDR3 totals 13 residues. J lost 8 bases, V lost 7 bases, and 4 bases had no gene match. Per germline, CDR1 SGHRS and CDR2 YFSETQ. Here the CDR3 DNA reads TGCGCCAGCGCCGGGACAGGGGGAGAAAAACTGTTTTTT. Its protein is CASAGTGGEKLFF.

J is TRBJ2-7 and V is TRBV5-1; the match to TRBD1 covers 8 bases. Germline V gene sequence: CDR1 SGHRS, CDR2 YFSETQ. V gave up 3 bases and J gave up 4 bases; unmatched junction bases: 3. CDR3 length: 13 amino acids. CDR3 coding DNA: TGCGCCAGCAGCTGGGGGACAGGTTACGAGCAGTACTTC. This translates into CASSWGTGYEQYF. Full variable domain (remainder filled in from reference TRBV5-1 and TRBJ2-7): KAGVTQTPRYLIKTRGQQVTLSCSPISGHRSVSWYQQTPGQGLQFLFEYFSETQRNKGNFPGRFSGRQFSNSRSEMNVSTLELGDSALYLCASSWGTGYEQYFGPGTRLTVT.